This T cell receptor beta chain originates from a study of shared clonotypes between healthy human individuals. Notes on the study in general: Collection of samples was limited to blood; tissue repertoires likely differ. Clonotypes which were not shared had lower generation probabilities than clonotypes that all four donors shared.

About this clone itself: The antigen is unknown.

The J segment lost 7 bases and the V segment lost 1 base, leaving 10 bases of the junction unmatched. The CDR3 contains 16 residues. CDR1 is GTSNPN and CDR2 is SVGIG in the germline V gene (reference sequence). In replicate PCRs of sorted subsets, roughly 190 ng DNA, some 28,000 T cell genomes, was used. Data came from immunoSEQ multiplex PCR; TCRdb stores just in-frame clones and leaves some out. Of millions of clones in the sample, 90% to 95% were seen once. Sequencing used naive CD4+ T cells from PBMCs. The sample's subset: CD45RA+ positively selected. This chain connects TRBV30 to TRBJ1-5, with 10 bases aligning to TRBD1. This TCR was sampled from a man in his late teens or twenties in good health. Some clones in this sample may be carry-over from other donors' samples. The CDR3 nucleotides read TGTGCCTGGAGTGCCCGGGACAGGGGCCTTGGGCAGCCCCAGCATTTT. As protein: CAWSARDRGLGQPQHF.